This TCR beta chain was sequenced during a study of T cells in Graves' hyperthyroidism and ophthalmopathy (dated by TCRdb to 2018 to 2020). In terms of the full investigation: Peripheral blood was collected at initial diagnosis, before any treatment. After blood sampling, hyperthyroidism patients were treated with methimazole at a starting dose of 30 mg daily, and ophthalmopathy patients were treated with high-dose intravenous methylprednisolone. Thyroid tissue and blood T-cell repertoires from six Graves' hyperthyroidism patients were also compared in the study. TCR V-J signatures able to tell the groups apart were searched for in a discovery cohort of around 95 patients, of whom more than 40 had Graves' ophthalmopathy and more than 55 had stable Graves' hyperthyroidism. An independent validation cohort of about 19 hyperthyroidism patients and some 15 patients who later progressed to ophthalmopathy tested prospective prediction of ophthalmopathy. According to the paper, TCR Vbeta CDR3 sequencing was carried out on 120 to 150 peripheral blood samples, which came from fewer than 50 ophthalmopathy, 70 to 80 hyperthyroidism and approximately 17 progressor patients. For training and testing, the 80 to 100 patients in the discovery cohort were randomly divided in a 7:3 ratio. The full study reports these points: In validation, the model predicted progression to ophthalmopathy a median of roughly six months before onset, with approximately 70% sensitivity and roughly 77% specificity. Blood samples also contained most of the expanded thyroid clonotypes (frequency above 0.001), which suggests that blood repertoires may reflect thyroid immune responses. Ophthalmopathy was separated from stable hyperthyroidism by a 13 V-J signature model, with about 88% sensitivity and 81% to 83% specificity obtained in cross-validation and 80%/75% obtained in testing. No statistical method was used to set the sample size in advance, and investigators knew the group allocation.

Concerning this clonotype itself: This clone's antigen is unknown. It has no much larger one-base neighbor in the sample; base qualities were not kept.

Graves' hyperthyroidism was defined as stable when no progression to ophthalmopathy occurred over 18 months of follow-up. Hyperthyroidism patients were aged 18 to 65 years and newly diagnosed, with disease duration of less than 2 months. The study excluded patients with uncontrolled infections, other autoimmune diseases, pregnancy or lactation. Diagnoses relied on clinical symptoms, serum thyroxine and TRAb, thyroid ultrasound and orbital computed tomography. Ficoll-Paque density gradient centrifugation was used to isolate PBMCs from 10 ml of fresh peripheral blood. Trizol reagent was used to extract total RNA, and RNA quality was then checked on an Agilent 2100 Bioanalyzer. The germline V gene provides CDR1 SGHDT and CDR2 YYEEEE. Trimming removed 0 bases from V and 7 bases from J; the gene matches leave 3 bases unexplained. The cysteine opens and the phenylalanine closes a CDR3 of 15 amino acids. CDR3 DNA is the only sequence kept; it has 45 bases, read in frame from the first base.

Amplification of TCR beta CDR3 regions was carried out from RNA transcripts. A first-round RT-PCR of the TCR CDR3 used the HTBI primer set with the Qiagen OneStep RT-PCR kit. A second multiplex PCR round built the libraries, followed by size selection and purification. Libraries were sequenced paired-end with 100 bp reads on an Illumina HiSeq2000. The authors processed their data as follows. SOAPnuke was used to process the raw data, removing reads that contained adapters or uncalled bases, had a mean Phred below 15, or lacked an exact match to the constant primer or identifier. COPE v1.2.5 was used to merge the high-quality paired reads, and each unique nucleotide sequence was defined as a clonotype. MiTCR v1.1 was used to align the clonotypes against IMGT TRBV, TRBD and TRBJ reference segments. Analysis was restricted to V-J combinations with a frequency above 0.0001, which covered roughly 99% of repertoires. The TCS score was defined as the ratio of F50 (clonal expansion) to E x V (chaos), calculated using BLOSUM62-based TCRdist between CDR3 peptides within each V-J. Welch's t-statistics and random forest reduced roughly 540 V-J features to 10 to 15, which were used in a naive Bayes classifier (R e1071). TCRdb reworked the public reads: Q25 trimming with fastp, MiXCR clone assembly, productive beta chains retained. CDR3 protein duplicates are merged, each entry listing the most common genes and DNA. V and J calls and clone size were set by TCRdb, not the authors. Within this sample are 550,000 to 800,000 distinct CDR3 sequences, with 15% to 20% of them counted one time only. In total, the top ten clones hold under 10% of the sample.

Source material: blood. The source of this sequence is a young man with Graves' hyperthyroidism. The chain is assembled from TRBV5-6 and TRBJ2-3, with 12 bases in between that match TRBD2. The sequenced DNA is TGTGCCAGCAGCTTGGCTAGCGGGAGGGAAAATACGCAGTATTTT. Its protein reads: CASSLASGRENTQYF.